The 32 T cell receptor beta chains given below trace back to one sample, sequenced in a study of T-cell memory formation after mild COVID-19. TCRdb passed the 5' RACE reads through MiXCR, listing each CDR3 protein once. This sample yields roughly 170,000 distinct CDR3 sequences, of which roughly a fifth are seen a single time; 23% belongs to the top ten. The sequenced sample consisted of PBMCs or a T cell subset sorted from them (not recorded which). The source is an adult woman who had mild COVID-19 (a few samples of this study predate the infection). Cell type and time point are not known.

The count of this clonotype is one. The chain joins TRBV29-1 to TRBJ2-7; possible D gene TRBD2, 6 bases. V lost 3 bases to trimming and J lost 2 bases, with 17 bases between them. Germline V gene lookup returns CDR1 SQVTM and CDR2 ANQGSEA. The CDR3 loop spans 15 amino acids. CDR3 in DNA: TGCAGCGTTGAGGGAGGAACAGGTAGAACCTACGAGCAGTACTTC. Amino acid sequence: CSVEGGTGRTYEQYF.

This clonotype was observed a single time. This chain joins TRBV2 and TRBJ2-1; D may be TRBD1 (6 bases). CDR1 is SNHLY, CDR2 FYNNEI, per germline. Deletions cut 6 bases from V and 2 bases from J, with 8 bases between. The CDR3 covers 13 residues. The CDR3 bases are TGTGCCAGCAGGGCAGGGGCCTACAATGAGCAGTTCTTC. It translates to CASRAGAYNEQFF. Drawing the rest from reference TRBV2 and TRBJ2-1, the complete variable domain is EPEVTQTPSHQVTQMGQEVILRCVPISNHLYFYWYRQILGQKVEFLVSFYNNEISEKSEIFDDQFSVERPDGSNFTLKIRSTKLEDSAMYFCASRAGAYNEQFFGPGTRLTVL.

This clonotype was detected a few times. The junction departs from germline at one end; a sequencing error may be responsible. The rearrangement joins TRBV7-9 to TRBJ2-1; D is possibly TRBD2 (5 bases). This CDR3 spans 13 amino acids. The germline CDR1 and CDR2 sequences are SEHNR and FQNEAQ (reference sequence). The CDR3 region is CASTKDSFNEQFF. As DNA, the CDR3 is TGTGCCAGCACCAAGGACTCCTTCAATGAGCAGTTCTTC.

As DNA, the CDR3 is TGCAGTGCTAGAGTCCGACGCCTCGCGACAAGCTACGAGCAGTACTTC. Its protein product is CSARVRRLATSYEQYF. The chain links TRBV20-1 to TRBJ2-7; no clear D. The germline CDR1 and CDR2 sequences are DFQATT and SNEGSKA (reference sequence). The CDR3 spans 16 residues. Trimming left V 1 base short and J 3 bases short, with 19 bases between.

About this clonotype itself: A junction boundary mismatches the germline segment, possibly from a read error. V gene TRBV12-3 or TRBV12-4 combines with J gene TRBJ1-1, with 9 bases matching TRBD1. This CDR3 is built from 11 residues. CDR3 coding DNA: TGTGCCAGCAGCGGGACAGGGCCGCCGAACTTT. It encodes CASSGTGPPNF.

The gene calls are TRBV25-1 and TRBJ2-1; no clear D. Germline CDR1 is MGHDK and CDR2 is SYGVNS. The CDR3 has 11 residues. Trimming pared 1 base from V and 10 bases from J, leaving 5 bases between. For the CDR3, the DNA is TGTGCCAGCAGTGAATCTAAGGAGCAGTTCTTC. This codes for CASSESKEQFF.

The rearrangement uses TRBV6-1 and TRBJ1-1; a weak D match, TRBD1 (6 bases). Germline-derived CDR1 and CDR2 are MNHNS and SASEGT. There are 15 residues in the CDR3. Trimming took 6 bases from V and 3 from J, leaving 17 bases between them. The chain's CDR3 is CASSPSTGQDTEAFF. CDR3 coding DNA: TGTGCCAGCAGCCCGAGCACAGGGCAAGACACTGAAGCTTTCTTT.

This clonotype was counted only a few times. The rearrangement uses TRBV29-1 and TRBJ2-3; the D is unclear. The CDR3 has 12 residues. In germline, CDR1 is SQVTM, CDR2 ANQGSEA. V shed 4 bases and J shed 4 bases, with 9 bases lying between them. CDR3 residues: CSVVGLSDTQYF. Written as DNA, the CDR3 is TGCAGCGTTGTAGGTCTCTCAGATACGCAGTATTTT.

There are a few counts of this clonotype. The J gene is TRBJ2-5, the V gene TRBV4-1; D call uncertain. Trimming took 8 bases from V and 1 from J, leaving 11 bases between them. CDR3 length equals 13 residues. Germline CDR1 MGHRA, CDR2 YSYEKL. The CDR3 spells CASRAASQETQYF. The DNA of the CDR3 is TGCGCCAGCCGCGCGGCCAGCCAAGAGACCCAGTACTTC.

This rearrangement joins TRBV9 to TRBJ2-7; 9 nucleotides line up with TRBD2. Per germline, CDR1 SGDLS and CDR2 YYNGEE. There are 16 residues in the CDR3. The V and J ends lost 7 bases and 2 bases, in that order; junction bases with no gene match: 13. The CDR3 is CASSALAGTSPYEQYF. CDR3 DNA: TGTGCCAGCTCCGCCCTAGCGGGAACAAGCCCCTACGAGCAGTACTTC.

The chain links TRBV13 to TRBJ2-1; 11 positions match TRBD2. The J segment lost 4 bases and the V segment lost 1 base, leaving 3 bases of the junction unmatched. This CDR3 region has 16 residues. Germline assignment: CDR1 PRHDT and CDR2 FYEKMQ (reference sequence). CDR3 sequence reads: CASSLDSGGAYNEQFF. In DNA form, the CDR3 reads TGTGCCAGCAGCTTAGATAGCGGGGGGGCGTACAATGAGCAGTTCTTC.

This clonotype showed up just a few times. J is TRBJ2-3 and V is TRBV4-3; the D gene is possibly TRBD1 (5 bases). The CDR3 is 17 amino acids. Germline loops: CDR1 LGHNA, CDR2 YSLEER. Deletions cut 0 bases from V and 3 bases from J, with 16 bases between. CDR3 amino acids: CASSQDRNYRRTDTQYF. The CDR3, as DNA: TGCGCCAGCAGCCAAGACCGAAATTACAGGAGAACAGATACGCAGTATTTT.

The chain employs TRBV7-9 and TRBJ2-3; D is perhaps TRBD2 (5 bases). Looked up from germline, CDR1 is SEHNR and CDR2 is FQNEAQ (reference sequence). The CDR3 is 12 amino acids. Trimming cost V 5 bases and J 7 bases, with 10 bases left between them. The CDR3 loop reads CASSRRGYTQYF. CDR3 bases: TGTGCCAGCAGCAGACGGGGTTATACGCAGTATTTT.

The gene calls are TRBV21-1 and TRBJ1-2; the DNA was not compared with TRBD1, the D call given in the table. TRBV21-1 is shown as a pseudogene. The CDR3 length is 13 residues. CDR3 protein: CASSNRDNYGYTF. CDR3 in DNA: TGTGCCAGCAGCAACCGGGACAACTATGGCTACACCTTC.

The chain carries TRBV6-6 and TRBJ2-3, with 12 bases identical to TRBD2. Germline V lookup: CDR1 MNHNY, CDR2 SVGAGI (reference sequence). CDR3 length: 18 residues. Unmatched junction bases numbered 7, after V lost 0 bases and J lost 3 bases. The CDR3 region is CASSYSLPGLAGTDTQYF. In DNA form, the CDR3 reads TGTGCCAGCAGTTACTCACTTCCTGGACTAGCGGGAACAGATACGCAGTATTTT.

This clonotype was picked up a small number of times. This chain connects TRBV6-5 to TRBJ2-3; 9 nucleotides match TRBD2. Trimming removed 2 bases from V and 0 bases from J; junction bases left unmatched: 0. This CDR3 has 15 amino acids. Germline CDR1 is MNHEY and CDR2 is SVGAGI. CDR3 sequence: CASSYLAGSTDTQYF. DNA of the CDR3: TGTGCCAGCAGTTACCTAGCGGGAAGCACAGATACGCAGTATTTT.

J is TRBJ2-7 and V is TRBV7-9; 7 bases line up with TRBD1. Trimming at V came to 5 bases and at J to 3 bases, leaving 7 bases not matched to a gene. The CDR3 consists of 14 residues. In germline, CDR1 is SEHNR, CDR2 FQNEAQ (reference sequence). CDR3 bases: TGTGCCAGCAGCCCGACGGGACAGTACTACGAGCAGTACTTC. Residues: CASSPTGQYYEQYF.

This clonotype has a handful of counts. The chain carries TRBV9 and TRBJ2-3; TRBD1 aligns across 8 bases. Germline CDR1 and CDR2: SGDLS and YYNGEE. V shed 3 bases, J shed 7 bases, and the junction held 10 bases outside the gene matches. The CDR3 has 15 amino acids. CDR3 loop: CASSAEKDRDHTQYF. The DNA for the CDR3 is TGTGCCAGCAGCGCCGAAAAGGACAGGGATCATACGCAGTATTTT.

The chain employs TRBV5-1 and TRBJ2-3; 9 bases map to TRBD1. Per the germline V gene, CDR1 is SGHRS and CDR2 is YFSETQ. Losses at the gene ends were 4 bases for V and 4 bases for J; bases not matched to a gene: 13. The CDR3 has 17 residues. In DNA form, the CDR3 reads TGCGCCAGCAGCCCTGGGATTCGGGACAGGGCCCCAGATACGCAGTATTTT. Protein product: CASSPGIRDRAPDTQYF. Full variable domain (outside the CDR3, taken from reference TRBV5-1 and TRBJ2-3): KAGVTQTPRYLIKTRGQQVTLSCSPISGHRSVSWYQQTPGQGLQFLFEYFSETQRNKGNFPGRFSGRQFSNSRSEMNVSTLELGDSALYLCASSPGIRDRAPDTQYFGPGTRLTVL.

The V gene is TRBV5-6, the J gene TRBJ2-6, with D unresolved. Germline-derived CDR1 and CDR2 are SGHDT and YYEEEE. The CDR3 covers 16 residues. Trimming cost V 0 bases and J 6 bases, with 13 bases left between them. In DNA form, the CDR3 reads TGTGCCAGCAGCTTGGGTCACGGCACGGCGGCCAACGTCCTGACTTTC. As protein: CASSLGHGTAANVLTF.

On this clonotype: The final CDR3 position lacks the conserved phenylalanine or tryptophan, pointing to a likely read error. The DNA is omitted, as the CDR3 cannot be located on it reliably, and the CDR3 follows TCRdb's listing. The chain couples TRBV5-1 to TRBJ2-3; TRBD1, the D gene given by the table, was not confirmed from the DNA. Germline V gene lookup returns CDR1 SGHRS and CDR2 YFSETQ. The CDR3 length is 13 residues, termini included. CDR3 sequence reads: CASSLDPTGTARS.

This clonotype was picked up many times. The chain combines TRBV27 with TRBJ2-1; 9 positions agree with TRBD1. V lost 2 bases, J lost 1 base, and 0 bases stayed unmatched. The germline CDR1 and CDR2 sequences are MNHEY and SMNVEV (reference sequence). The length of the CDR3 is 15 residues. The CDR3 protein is CASSLGTGSYNEQFF. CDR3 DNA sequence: TGTGCCAGCAGTTTAGGGACAGGGTCCTACAATGAGCAGTTCTTC.

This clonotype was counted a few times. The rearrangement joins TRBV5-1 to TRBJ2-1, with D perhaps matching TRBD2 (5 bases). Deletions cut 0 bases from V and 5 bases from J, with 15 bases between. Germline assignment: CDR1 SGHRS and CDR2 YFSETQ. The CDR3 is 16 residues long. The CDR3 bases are TGCGCCAGCAGCTTGGTTCCCACCGCGGGCCACAATGAGCAGTTCTTC. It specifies CASSLVPTAGHNEQFF.

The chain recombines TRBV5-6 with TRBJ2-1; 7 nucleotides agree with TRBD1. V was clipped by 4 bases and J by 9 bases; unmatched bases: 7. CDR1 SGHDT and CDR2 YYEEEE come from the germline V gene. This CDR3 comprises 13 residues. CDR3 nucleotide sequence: TGTGCCAGCAGCGAGGGGGCTAATTTTGAGCAGTTCTTC. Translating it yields CASSEGANFEQFF.

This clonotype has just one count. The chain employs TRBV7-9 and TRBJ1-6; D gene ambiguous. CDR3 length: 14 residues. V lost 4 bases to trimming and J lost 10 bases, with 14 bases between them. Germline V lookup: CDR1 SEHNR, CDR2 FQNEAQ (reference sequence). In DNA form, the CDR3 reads TGTGCCAGCAGCTCTTTGACCGGTTGGTCACCCCTCCACTTT. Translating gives CASSSLTGWSPLHF.

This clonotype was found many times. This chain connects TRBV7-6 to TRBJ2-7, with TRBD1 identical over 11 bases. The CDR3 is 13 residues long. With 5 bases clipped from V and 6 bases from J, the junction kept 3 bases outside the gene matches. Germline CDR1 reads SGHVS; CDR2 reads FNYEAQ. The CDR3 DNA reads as TGTGCCAGCAGCCAGGGGACAGGGGGCGAGCAGTACTTC. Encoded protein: CASSQGTGGEQYF.

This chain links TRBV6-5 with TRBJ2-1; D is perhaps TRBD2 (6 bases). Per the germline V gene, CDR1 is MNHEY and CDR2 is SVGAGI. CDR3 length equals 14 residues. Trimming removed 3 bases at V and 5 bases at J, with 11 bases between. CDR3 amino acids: CASSYEPSDNEQFF. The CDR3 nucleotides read TGTGCCAGCAGTTATGAGCCTAGCGACAATGAGCAGTTCTTC.

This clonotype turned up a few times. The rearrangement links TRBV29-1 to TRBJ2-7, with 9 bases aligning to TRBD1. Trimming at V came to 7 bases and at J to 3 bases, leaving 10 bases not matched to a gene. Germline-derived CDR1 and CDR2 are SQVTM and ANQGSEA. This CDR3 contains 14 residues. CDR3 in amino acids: CSASTGGAFYEQYF. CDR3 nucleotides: TGCAGCGCTTCAACAGGGGGCGCTTTCTACGAGCAGTACTTC.

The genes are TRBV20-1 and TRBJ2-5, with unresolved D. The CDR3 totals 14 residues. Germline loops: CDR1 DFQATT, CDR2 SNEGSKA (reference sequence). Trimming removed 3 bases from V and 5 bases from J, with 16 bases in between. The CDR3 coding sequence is TGCAGTGCTAGGGAGTACCTCGCCCGCGAGACCCAGTACTTC. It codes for CSAREYLARETQYF.

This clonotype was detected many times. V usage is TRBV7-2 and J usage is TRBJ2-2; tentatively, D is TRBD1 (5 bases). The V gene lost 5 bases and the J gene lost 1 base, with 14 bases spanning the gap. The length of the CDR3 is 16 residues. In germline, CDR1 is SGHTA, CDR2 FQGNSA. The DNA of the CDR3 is TGTGCCAGCAGCGACCCAGGCAGGGTGAACACCGGGGAGCTGTTTTTT. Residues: CASSDPGRVNTGELFF. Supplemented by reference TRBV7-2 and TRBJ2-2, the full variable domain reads GAGVSQSPSNKVTEKGKDVELRCDPISGHTALYWYRQSLGQGLEFLIYFQGNSAPDKSGLPSDRFSAERTGGSVSTLTIQRTQQEDSAVYLCASSDPGRVNTGELFFGEGSRLTVL.

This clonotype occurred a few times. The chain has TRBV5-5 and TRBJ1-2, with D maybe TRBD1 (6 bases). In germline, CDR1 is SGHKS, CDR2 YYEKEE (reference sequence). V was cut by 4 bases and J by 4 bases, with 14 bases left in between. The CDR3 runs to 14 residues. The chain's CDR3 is CASSPADSIYGYTF. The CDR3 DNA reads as TGTGCCAGCAGCCCAGCGGACAGCATCTATGGCTACACCTTC.

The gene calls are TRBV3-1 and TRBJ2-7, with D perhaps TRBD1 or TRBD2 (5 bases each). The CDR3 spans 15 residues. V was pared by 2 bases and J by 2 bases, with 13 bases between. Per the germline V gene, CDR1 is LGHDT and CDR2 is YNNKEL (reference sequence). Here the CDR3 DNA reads TGTGCCAGCAGCCAACTCCGGGACGAGGCCTACGAGCAGTACTTC. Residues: CASSQLRDEAYEQYF.